One and the same sample provided the 28 T cell receptor beta chains below, sequenced in a study of T cells in women clearing cervical HPV infection. Generated by immunoSEQ multiplex PCR, the TCRdb table keeps only in-frame clones and is missing some. This sample contains roughly 40,000 clones. The source material was blood buffy coat. The receptors shown here come from a woman between 18 and 69 years old with a cervical HPV16 infection that either progressed to CIN3+ or cleared (not recorded which).

A word on this clone: The CDR3 goes on 3 residues after the read ends, and that part is filled in from the germline J gene. The V gene is TRBV2, the J gene TRBJ1-5; D gene ambiguous. V lost 4 bases, J lost 0 bases, and 10 bases lay in between. CDR1 is SNHLY, CDR2 FYNNEI, per germline. The CDR3 is 15 residues long. The sequenced CDR3 bases are TGTGCCAGCAGTGGAGGTGGTGCTAGCAATCAGCCC. Its translation is CASSGGGASNQP. The CDR3 reads in full as CASSGGGASNQPQHF.

A word on this clone: The read is 3 residues too short to cover the CDR3 end, so that end is filled in from the germline J gene. This sequence joins TRBV5-4 and TRBJ2-7; D is perhaps TRBD2 (6 bases). The CDR3 extends over 12 amino acids. Trimming removed 4 bases at V and 5 bases at J, with 10 bases between. Germline CDR1 and CDR2: SGHNT and YYREEE (reference sequence). The CDR3 sequence is CASSTQRDEQYF. Incomplete CDR3 DNA: TGTGCCAGCAGCACACAGCGGGACGAG. The whole variable domain, remainder taken from reference TRBV5-4 and TRBJ2-7, is ETGVTQSPTHLIKTRGQQVTLRCSSQSGHNTVSWYQQALGQGPQFIFQYYREEENGRGNFPPRFSGLQFPNYSSELNVNALELDDSALYLCASSTQRDEQYFGPGTRLTVT.

Concerning this clone: Read sequence stops 3 residues before the CDR3 end, and the germline J gene provides the missing end. The chain combines TRBV19 with TRBJ2-1, with 11 bases fitting TRBD2. Germline assignment: CDR1 LNHDA and CDR2 SQIVND (reference sequence). The CDR3 has 16 amino acids. After removal of 8 bases from V and 1 base from J, the junction contained 7 bases not matched to a gene. Partial CDR3 DNA: TGTGCCAGTCTCAAAACTAGCGGGGGATCCTACAATGAG. Its translation: CASLKTSGGSYNE. The whole CDR3 region reads CASLKTSGGSYNEQFF.

Comment on this clone: The CDR3 extends 3 residues past the end of the read, so its final part is completed from the germline J gene. V usage is TRBV5-6 and J usage is TRBJ1-2; D is possibly TRBD1 (5 bases). CDR3 size: 14 residues. In germline, CDR1 is SGHDT, CDR2 YYEEEE. Trimming removed 2 bases at V and 7 bases at J, with 15 bases between. The CDR3 DNA, read in part, is TGTGCCAGCAGCTTAGTTGGTCCAGGGCGTGGC. It codes for CASSLVGPGRG. The whole CDR3 protein is CASSLVGPGRGYTF.

About this clone itself: Read sequence stops 3 residues before the CDR3 end, and the germline J gene provides the missing end. This rearrangement joins TRBV4-1 to TRBJ2-7, with 12 bases lining up with TRBD1. This CDR3 region has 16 residues. Looked up from germline, CDR1 is MGHRA and CDR2 is YSYEKL. V was pared by 2 bases and J by 6 bases, with 8 bases of the junction left unmatched. The CDR3 reads CASSQQAGQGASEQYF. CDR3 bases read: TGCGCCAGCAGCCAACAGGCGGGACAGGGGGCTAGCGAG.

CDR3 bases read: TGTGCCAGTAGTCCCCCGGGGAGTACAACCTCTGGAAACACC. This encodes CASSPPGSTTSGNT. The full CDR3 reads CASSPPGSTTSGNTIYF. The chain recombines TRBV19 with TRBJ1-3; D is uncertain. The CDR3 end lies 3 residues beyond the end of the read and is filled in from the germline J gene. The CDR3 totals 17 residues. V lost 5 bases to trimming and J lost 0 bases, with 17 bases between them. Germline loops: CDR1 LNHDA, CDR2 SQIVND (reference sequence). The full variable domain, its missing parts supplied by reference TRBV19 and TRBJ1-3, is DGGITQSPKYLFRKEGQNVTLSCEQNLNHDAMYWYRQDPGQGLRLIYYSQIVNDFQKGDIAEGYSVSREKKESFPLTVTSAQKNPTAFYLCASSPPGSTTSGNTIYFGEGSWLTVV.

The CDR3 protein is CASSAVSIWVNEQFF. The CDR3 bases that were read are TGTGCCAGCAGCGCGGTCTCAATTTGGGTAAATGAG. This sequence joins TRBV5-6 and TRBJ2-1; no firm D call. Coverage ceases 3 residues before the CDR3 finishes, and the germline J gene fills in the end. The CDR3 consists of 15 residues. Trimming removed 4 bases from V and 7 bases from J, with 18 bases in between. The germline V gene encodes CDR1 SGHDT and CDR2 YYEEEE.

As concerns this clone: The missing CDR3 end, 3 residues past where the read stops, is filled in from the germline J gene. The V call is TRBV20-1, the J call TRBJ1-1, with D possibly TRBD1 on 6 matching bases. The V end lost 6 bases, the J end lost 1 base, and 12 bases lay between the germline ends. The germline V gene has CDR1 DFQATT and CDR2 SNEGSKA (reference sequence). The CDR3 covers 13 residues. CDR3 DNA, as far as it was read: TGCAGTGCCAGGGACACCTGGAACACTGAA. Its protein is CSARDTWNTE. The whole CDR3 sequence reads CSARDTWNTEAFF.

About this clone: The sequenced fragment ends 3 residues before the CDR3 boundary, so the rest is inferred from the germline J gene. This chain joins TRBV19 and TRBJ1-4; 11 bases line up with TRBD1. The CDR3 runs to 17 residues. The germline V gene has CDR1 LNHDA and CDR2 SQIVND (reference sequence). The junction had 5 bases not matched to a gene; V was cut back by 2 bases and J by 3 bases. The sequenced part of the CDR3 DNA is TGTGCCAGTAGTATAATTGGGACAGGGGGTGCTAATGAAAAA. It translates to CASSIIGTGGANEK. The entire CDR3 sequence reads CASSIIGTGGANEKLFF.

About this clone: With the read ending 3 residues before the CDR3 end, the germline J gene is used to fill in that end. This chain connects TRBV6-2 or TRBV6-3 to TRBJ1-5, with a tentative D call TRBD1 (5 bases). Per the germline V gene, CDR1 is MNHEY and CDR2 is SVGEGT. The CDR3 loop spans 13 amino acids. Trimming took off 4 bases at V and 4 bases at J, with 8 bases between the two ends. Incomplete CDR3 DNA: TGTGCCAGCAGTTCAGGGATTAATCAGCCC. Amino acid sequence: CASSSGINQP. The full-length CDR3 reads as CASSSGINQPQHF.

The CDR3 region is CASSDGTGGQPQHF. CDR3 DNA, as far as it was read: TGCGCCAGCAGCGACGGGACAGGGGGTCAGCCC. The V gene is TRBV5-1, the J gene TRBJ1-5; TRBD1 aligns across 11 bases. The read falls 3 residues short of the CDR3 end, and the missing part is taken from the germline J gene. Unmatched junction bases numbered 3, after V lost 4 bases and J lost 6 bases. The CDR3 length is 14 residues. Germline V gene lookup returns CDR1 SGHRS and CDR2 YFSETQ. Variable domain in full (rest from reference TRBV5-1 and TRBJ1-5): KAGVTQTPRYLIKTRGQQVTLSCSPISGHRSVSWYQQTPGQGLQFLFEYFSETQRNKGNFPGRFSGRQFSNSRSEMNVSTLELGDSALYLCASSDGTGGQPQHFGDGTRLSIL.

To note about this clone: The DNA ends 3 residues before the CDR3 does, and the rest of the CDR3 is filled in from the germline J gene. The chain employs TRBV7-3 and TRBJ2-7; D uncertain. The V gene's germline CDR1 is SGHTA and CDR2 FQGTGA. This CDR3 is 17 amino acids long. V lost 2 bases, J lost 2 bases, and 19 bases lay in between. The covered CDR3 bases are TGTGCCAGCAGCTTAGGCCCACCGGCGGCCCGGACCTACGAG. Amino acids: CASSLGPPAARTYE. The CDR3 in its entirety is CASSLGPPAARTYEQYF.

On this clone itself: The read gets to within 3 residues of the CDR3 end, and the germline J gene fills in the rest. This chain uses TRBV29-1 with TRBJ2-1, with D perhaps TRBD1 (6 bases). The CDR3 length is 17 residues. Trimming pared 1 base from V and 0 bases from J, leaving 16 bases between. Germline assignment: CDR1 SQVTM and CDR2 ANQGSEA. The CDR3 bases that were read are TGCAGCGTTGAAGGACTAACAGGGTCCAGCTCCTACAATGAG. As protein: CSVEGLTGSSSYNE. The whole CDR3 protein is CSVEGLTGSSSYNEQFF.

As to this clone: Sequencing ends 3 residues short of the CDR3 end; the germline J gene provides the rest. The rearrangement links TRBV10-3 to TRBJ1-3; TRBD1 matches at 7 bases. V dropped 3 bases and J dropped 1; count of bases not matched to a gene: 6. The germline CDR1 and CDR2 sequences are ENHRY and SYGVKD. The CDR3 totals 16 residues. CDR3 DNA, as far as it was read: TGTGCCATCAGTGACCAAGGGACAGTTTCTGGAAACACC. Translating gives CAISDQGTVSGNT. The whole CDR3 protein reads CAISDQGTVSGNTIYF.

The DNA read from the CDR3 is TGTGCCATCAGCCCGTCCGGGGTCGGGGAG. It codes for CAISPSGVGE. The full-length CDR3 reads as CAISPSGVGELFF. V gene TRBV10-3 combines with J gene TRBJ2-2, with D perhaps matching TRBD2 (5 bases). Coverage ceases 3 residues before the CDR3 finishes, and the germline J gene fills in the end. The V gene lost 6 bases and the J gene lost 7 bases, with 12 bases spanning the gap. The CDR3 has 13 residues. Germline V gene data show CDR1 as ENHRY and CDR2 as SYGVKD.

Concerning this clone itself: Sequencing ends 3 residues short of the CDR3 end; the germline J gene provides the rest. The chain is built from TRBV7-8 and TRBJ1-2; D perhaps matches TRBD1 (5 bases). The CDR3 is 14 residues long. Germline-derived CDR1 and CDR2 are SGHVS and FQNEAQ. The DNA read from the CDR3 is TGTGCCAGCAGCTTAGCGGAGGGGACTGGCGGC. Amino acid sequence: CASSLAEGTGG. The entire CDR3 is CASSLAEGTGGYTF.

As to this clone: Read data end 3 residues before the CDR3 end; the end is taken from the germline J gene. This sequence joins TRBV5-6 and TRBJ1-4; the D gene is possibly TRBD1 (5 bases). Germline V gene sequence: CDR1 SGHDT, CDR2 YYEEEE. Trimming stripped 0 bases from V and 3 bases from J, with 9 bases between. CDR3 length: 15 amino acids. The CDR3 DNA, read in part, is TGTGCCAGCAGCTTGGGAGGGGCGGCTAATGAAAAA. This codes for CASSLGGAANEK. The full-length CDR3 reads as CASSLGGAANEKLFF.

For this clone: The read is 3 residues too short to cover the CDR3 end, so that end is filled in from the germline J gene. This rearrangement joins TRBV11-2 to TRBJ1-5; D is uncertain. V dropped 0 bases and J dropped 3 bases, with 6 bases sitting between them. CDR3 size: 14 residues. CDR1 and CDR2 from the germline V gene are SGHAT and FQNNGV. The CDR3 bases that were read are TGTGCCAGCAGCTTAGATAGCGTCAATCAGCCC. As protein: CASSLDSVNQP. The whole CDR3 sequence reads CASSLDSVNQPQHF.

Of note for this clone: The read finishes 3 residues shy of the CDR3 end, and the germline J gene is used to complete it. This sequence joins TRBV11-2 and TRBJ1-1; 7 bases are a match to TRBD1. The CDR3 is made up of 13 amino acids. Germline assignment: CDR1 SGHAT and CDR2 FQNNGV. CDR3 bases read: TGTGCCAGCAGCTTCGGGATGGGACAGGAA. Translated, it gives CASSFGMGQE. The CDR3 in full is CASSFGMGQEAFF.

Regarding this clone: The read ends 3 residues before the CDR3 terminus; that terminus is restored from the germline J gene. J is TRBJ1-5 and V is TRBV6-1, with 9 nucleotides matching TRBD1. Germline CDR1 reads MNHNS; CDR2 reads SASEGT. V lost 4 bases, J lost 6 bases, and 7 bases stayed unmatched. The CDR3 runs 15 residues. CDR3 amino acids: CASSGTTGGSQPQHF. CDR3 DNA, as far as it was read: TGTGCCAGCAGTGGGACGACAGGGGGTAGTCAGCCC.

CDR3 residues: CASRRTSGGIYEQYF. The sequenced part of the CDR3 DNA is TGTGCCAGCAGGCGAACTAGCGGGGGGATCTACGAG. This chain joins TRBV5-8 and TRBJ2-7; 12 positions agree with TRBD2. Read data end 3 residues before the CDR3 end; the end is taken from the germline J gene. Trimming took 5 bases from V and 3 from J; bases not matched to a gene: 6. The CDR3 consists of 15 residues. CDR1 SGHTS and CDR2 YDEGEE come from the germline V gene.

For this clone: The CDR3 end lies 3 residues beyond the end of the read and is filled in from the germline J gene. The J gene is TRBJ2-3, the V gene TRBV2; D remains ambiguous. Germline V CDR1 and CDR2: SNHLY, FYNNEI. The germline V and J ends were trimmed by 2 bases and 0 bases, with 6 bases remaining between them. This CDR3 is built from 14 residues. CDR3 bases read: TGTGCCAGCAGTGAACGGCGGAGCACAGATACG. It yields the protein CASSERRSTDT. The whole CDR3 sequence is CASSERRSTDTQYF.

As regards this clone: The read ends 3 residues shy of where the CDR3 ends; the end is completed using the germline J gene. This rearrangement joins TRBV7-3 to TRBJ2-2; 12 bases are shared with TRBD2. In germline, CDR1 is SGHTA, CDR2 FQGTGA. CDR3 length: 17 amino acids. Trimming cost V 3 bases and J 3 bases; bases outside gene matches: 5. The CDR3 DNA, read in part, is TGTGCCAGCAGCTTTCCTAGCGGGGGGGCCGACACCGGGGAG. It translates to CASSFPSGGADTGE. From start to end, the CDR3 is CASSFPSGGADTGELFF. Variable domain in full (rest from reference TRBV7-3 and TRBJ2-2): GAGVSQTPSNKVTEKGKYVELRCDPISGHTALYWYRQSLGQGPEFLIYFQGTGAADDSGLPNDRFFAVRPEGSVSTLKIQRTERGDSAVYLCASSFPSGGADTGELFFGEGSRLTVL.

Points on this clone: The CDR3 end falls 3 residues outside the read, so it is completed with the germline J gene. The chain is built from TRBV13 and TRBJ1-2; D gene unclear. Germline CDR1 reads PRHDT; CDR2 reads FYEKMQ (reference sequence). The CDR3 is 14 residues long. Trimming removed 6 bases from V and 1 base from J, with 12 bases in between. The CDR3 protein is CASSGQNINYGYTF. The sequenced CDR3 bases are TGTGCCAGCAGTGGTCAGAACATTAACTATGGC.

A remark on this clone: The read is 3 residues too short to cover the CDR3 end, so that end is filled in from the germline J gene. The chain combines TRBV12-3 or TRBV12-4 with TRBJ1-4; D gene uncertain. This CDR3 is built from 14 residues. V was shortened by 3 bases and J by 1 base, with 6 bases between the two germline ends. This CDR3 is CASSFRVTNEKLFF. The covered CDR3 bases are TGTGCCAGCAGTTTTCGGGTAACTAATGAAAAA.

As for this clone: The read falls 3 residues short of the CDR3 end, and the missing part is taken from the germline J gene. The gene calls are TRBV6-1 and TRBJ2-3; D is undetermined. V shed 0 bases and J shed 6 bases, with 16 bases lying between them. Germline lookup yields CDR1 MNHNS and CDR2 SASEGT. CDR3 size: 16 residues. The sequenced part of the CDR3 DNA is TGTGCCAGCAGTGAAGCGCGAACATTAGCACGGGATACG. This translates into CASSEARTLARDT. The full-length CDR3 reads as CASSEARTLARDTQYF.

CDR3 region: CASTRTGGNYGYTF. The CDR3 bases that were read are TGTGCCAGCACACGGACAGGCGGCAACTATGGC. The chain combines TRBV19 with TRBJ1-2, with 7 bases that match TRBD1. The sequenced fragment ends 3 residues before the CDR3 boundary, so the rest is inferred from the germline J gene. Trimming removed 9 bases from V and 2 bases from J; junction bases left unmatched: 9. The CDR3 is 14 amino acids. Germline V CDR1 and CDR2: LNHDA, SQIVND (reference sequence).

Worth noting for this clone: The CDR3 extends 3 residues past the end of the read, so its final part is completed from the germline J gene. This chain uses TRBV11-2 with TRBJ1-2; maybe TRBD1 (6 bases). CDR1 is SGHAT and CDR2 is FQNNGV in the germline V gene. The CDR3 runs to 15 residues. V gave up 5 bases and J gave up 5 bases, with 18 bases separating them. Incomplete CDR3 DNA: TGTGCCAGCAGCCTCGAAGGACAGAGGGTTTATGGC. The encoded protein is CASSLEGQRVYG. The full CDR3 protein is CASSLEGQRVYGYTF.